The entry below gives a single T cell receptor beta chain sequence along with its context. It was with unique molecular identifiers that the TCRbeta library was prepared. TCRdb itself ran the PCR reads through MiXCR, one entry per CDR3 protein. This sample has around 500,000 distinct CDR3 sequences, with under 15% found just once. The sample originates from a study of T-cell reconstitution after alpha-beta-depleted transplantation in children. Germline V gene sequence: CDR1 SGHRS, CDR2 YFSETQ. The V segment lost 0 bases and the J segment 0 bases; nucleotides outside the gene matches: 8. This CDR3 has 18 residues.

The input for sequencing was PBMCs from the stem cell graft donor, taken from the stem cell graft. The chain couples TRBV5-1 to TRBJ2-3; 9 nucleotides match TRBD2. The TCR was taken from a human donor who donated a stem cell graft to a child with combined immunodeficiency. This CDR3 is CASSLALAGSWSTDTQYF. CDR3 in DNA: TGCGCCAGCAGCTTGGCCCTAGCGGGAAGTTGGAGCACAGATACGCAGTATTTT. The full variable domain, in which reference TRBV5-1 and TRBJ2-3 provide the parts outside the CDR3, is KAGVTQTPRYLIKTRGQQVTLSCSPISGHRSVSWYQQTPGQGLQFLFEYFSETQRNKGNFPGRFSGRQFSNSRSEMNVSTLELGDSALYLCASSLALAGSWSTDTQYFGPGTRLTVL.